This record looks at one T cell receptor beta chain sequence and its context. The data were obtained in a study of blood T cell repertoires in COVID-19. At the level of the study: PBMCs, B-cell-depleted T cells, or T cells were the source of the cDNA or gDNA that made up the material.

Libraries were prepared by immunoSEQ multiplex PCR; TCRdb keeps only in-frame clonotypes and omits some of them. The data show roughly 26,000 clones, roughly 90% seen once. V lost 6 bases and J lost 5, with 16 bases in between. Germline CDR1 MDHEN, CDR2 SYDVKM. The CDR3 loop spans 14 amino acids. This chain links TRBV28 with TRBJ1-1; D gene unclear. The sequenced sample was peripheral blood. This clonotype was obtained from a human donor in a cohort sampled during active COVID-19. In DNA form, the CDR3 reads TGTGCCAGCAGCCTGGGAGGGAAAGGTACTGAAGCTTTCTTT. It yields the protein CASSLGGKGTEAFF.